The sequence of this T cell receptor beta chain was determined in a study of tissue T cells after allogeneic stem cell transplantation. Study-wide results and caveats: Blood and spleen captured only part of the tissue TCR repertoire.

Libraries were prepared by immunoSEQ multiplex PCR; TCRdb keeps only in-frame clonotypes and omits some of them. The sample records 20,000 to 25,000 clones, 72% being singletons. With regard to this clone: Its target is not known. Gene names are the mouse ones.

Sequenced sample: spleen. This clonotype was obtained from a female BALB/c mouse in good health. MHC haplotype here: H2-d.

Incomplete CDR3 DNA: TGTGCTAGCATCCTAAACTATGAACAGTAC. Amino acids: CASILNYEQY. The complete CDR3 protein is CASILNYEQYF. The genes are TRBV29 and TRBJ2-7; no firm D call. The read terminates 1 residue before the CDR3 end, so the remaining end is supplied by the germline J gene. The CDR3 spans 11 residues. The ends were cut back, 7 bases at V and 3 bases at J, with 7 bases in the middle. Germline loops: CDR1 MSHET, CDR2 SYDVDS.